The 22 T cell receptor beta chains below all came from one sample that was sequenced in a study of identical twins. TCRdb fed the 5' RACE reads into MiXCR, producing one record per CDR3 protein. The repertoire holds around 1.7 million distinct CDR3 sequences, less than 35% seen once, with roughly 0.3% in the top ten. The sequenced sample consisted of cord blood. The origin of the receptors is a newborn girl in good health.

This clonotype was found many times. The chain is built from TRBV6-5 and TRBJ1-4; D is possibly TRBD1 (5 bases). V lost 4 bases and J 4 bases, leaving 13 bases between the germline ends. This CDR3 is built from 15 residues. CDR1 MNHEY and CDR2 SVGAGI come from the germline V gene. Written as DNA, the CDR3 is TGTGCCAGCAGTTCCGACAGAGGCCTTAATGAAAAACTGTTTTTT. It is translated as CASSSDRGLNEKLFF.

Notes on this clonotype: This sequence may be a read error, since a much larger clone differs from it by one base. The rearrangement links TRBV4-2 to TRBJ2-7; 11 bases line up with TRBD2. V was pared by 0 bases and J by 7 bases, with 11 bases of the junction left unmatched. This CDR3 has 17 amino acids. Looked up from germline, CDR1 is LGHNA and CDR2 is YNFKEQ. The CDR3 nucleotides read TGTGCCAGCAGCCAAGATTGGGGGACTAGCGGTAACAATGAGCAGTACTTC. This encodes CASSQDWGTSGNNEQYF.

The chain links TRBV20-1 to TRBJ2-3, with TRBD2 matching over 12 bases. V was pared by 5 bases and J by 5 bases, with 8 bases of the junction left unmatched. The CDR3 has 15 residues. Per the germline V gene, CDR1 is DFQATT and CDR2 is SNEGSKA (reference sequence). The CDR3 sequence: CSALPLAGGGDTQYF. CDR3 bases: TGCAGTGCTCTTCCGCTAGCGGGAGGGGGAGATACGCAGTATTTT.

Comments on this clonotype: At one end, the junction sequence differs from germline, possibly due to a read error. The J gene is TRBJ2-2, the V gene TRBV29-1, with D perhaps matching TRBD2 (6 bases). The V gene's germline CDR1 is SQVTM and CDR2 ANQGSEA. CDR3 length: 10 residues. This chain's CDR3 is CSVEEGGLFF. The CDR3 DNA sequence: TGCAGCGTTGAAGAGGGGGGGCTGTTTTTT.

In its sample, this clonotype was seen a few times. J is TRBJ2-5 and V is TRBV7-2; the D call may be TRBD1 or TRBD2 (5 bases each). The V end was cut by 6 bases, the J end by 4 bases, with 15 bases between. The CDR3 contains 14 residues. The germline gives CDR1 SGHTA, CDR2 FQGNSA. CDR3 region: CASRGWGRIETQYF. In DNA, the CDR3 is TGTGCCAGCAGGGGATGGGGGAGAATAGAGACCCAGTACTTC.

In its sample, this clonotype was seen a few times. This chain connects TRBV2 to TRBJ1-1; D perhaps matches TRBD1 (5 bases). Trimming shortened V by 5 bases and J by 0 bases, and 13 bases separated the two germline ends. Germline assignment: CDR1 SNHLY and CDR2 FYNNEI. The CDR3 has 15 amino acids. DNA of the CDR3: TGTGCCAGCAGTTTCGGGACGGCAATGAACACTGAAGCTTTCTTT. The encoded protein is CASSFGTAMNTEAFF.

Comment on this clonotype: At one of its ends the junction is not consistent with the germline gene, which may arise from a read error. The V and J genes are TRBV28 and TRBJ2-1; no clear D. The length of the CDR3 is 16 residues. Germline assignment: CDR1 MDHEN and CDR2 SYDVKM. DNA for the CDR3: TGTGCCAGCACTCAAAACCCGCGGTACTCCTACAATGAGCGGTTCTTC. The encoded protein is CASTQNPRYSYNERFF.

The chain uses TRBV9 and TRBJ2-4; 7 bases line up with TRBD1. Germline trimming cut 4 bases from V and 1 base from J; bases unmatched to any gene: 8. CDR1 and CDR2 (germline): SGDLS, YYNGEE. This CDR3 has 16 residues. The CDR3 is CASSLLTDRAKNIQYF. The CDR3 DNA sequence: TGTGCCAGCAGCCTCCTCACGGACAGGGCCAAAAACATTCAGTACTTC.

This clonotype came up a few times. This chain links TRBV6-1 with TRBJ2-3; D perhaps matches TRBD2 (6 bases). There are 13 residues in the CDR3. V gave up 10 bases and J gave up 2 bases, with 13 bases separating them. Germline CDR1 MNHNS, CDR2 SASEGT. CDR3 protein: CATPGLFTDTQYF. The DNA for the CDR3 is TGTGCCACTCCGGGACTGTTCACAGATACGCAGTATTTT.

The chain couples TRBV4-1 to TRBJ1-1, with D uncertain. Looked up from germline, CDR1 is MGHRA and CDR2 is YSYEKL. Trimming pared 4 bases from V and 3 bases from J, leaving 12 bases between. The CDR3 runs to 14 residues. The CDR3 here is CASSRFQADTEAFF. The CDR3 bases are TGCGCCAGCAGCCGGTTTCAGGCGGACACTGAAGCTTTCTTT.

V usage is TRBV12-3 or TRBV12-4 and J usage is TRBJ2-5; D may be TRBD1 (5 bases). V lost 3 bases, J lost 0 bases, and 14 bases lay in between. The CDR3 length is 16 residues. CDR3 in amino acids: CASSFVNRWDQETQYF. The CDR3 nucleotides read TGTGCCAGCAGTTTCGTTAACAGGTGGGACCAAGAGACCCAGTACTTC.

This clonotype was counted a few times. The rearrangement links TRBV20-1 to TRBJ2-3; D call uncertain. Trimming took 8 bases from V and 0 from J, leaving 9 bases between them. The CDR3 loop spans 12 amino acids. Germline CDR1 and CDR2: DFQATT and SNEGSKA (reference sequence). The CDR3 nucleotides read TGCAGTCTTCAATCTAGCACAGATACGCAGTATTTT. Its translation: CSLQSSTDTQYF.

This clonotype was detected only a few times. The chain is built from TRBV2 and TRBJ2-1; 12 nucleotides align to TRBD2. Per the germline V gene, CDR1 is SNHLY and CDR2 is FYNNEI. Unmatched junction bases numbered 5, after V lost 5 bases and J lost 3 bases. CDR3 length equals 16 residues. CDR3 in DNA: TGTGCCAGCAGTTCGACTAGCGGGAGCGTCTACAATGAGCAGTTCTTC. This codes for CASSSTSGSVYNEQFF.

This clonotype has a handful of counts. This chain joins TRBV7-6 and TRBJ2-4, with 9 nucleotides matching TRBD2. The CDR3 is 17 amino acids. V was clipped by 0 bases and J by 1 base; unmatched bases: 4. Germline V gives CDR1 SGHVS, CDR2 FNYEAQ. CDR3 sequence reads: CASSLALAGAAKNIQYF. The CDR3 nucleotides are TGTGCCAGCAGCTTAGCGTTAGCGGGAGCGGCCAAAAACATTCAGTACTTC.

This chain connects TRBV10-3 to TRBJ1-1, with 10 bases lining up with TRBD1. CDR3 length equals 14 residues. Losses at the gene ends were 8 bases for V and 0 bases for J; bases not matched to a gene: 3. Looked up from germline, CDR1 is ENHRY and CDR2 is SYGVKD. As DNA, the CDR3 is TGTGCCATCCGGGGGACAGGGGTGAACACTGAAGCTTTCTTT. Encoded protein: CAIRGTGVNTEAFF.

This chain connects TRBV20-1 to TRBJ2-1; 7 nucleotides match TRBD2. Trimming at V came to 1 base and at J to 7 bases, leaving 10 bases not matched to a gene. This CDR3 has 15 amino acids. CDR1 and CDR2 (germline): DFQATT, SNEGSKA (reference sequence). This chain's CDR3 is CSARVRAGWVNEQFF. DNA of the CDR3: TGCAGTGCTAGAGTGAGAGCGGGATGGGTGAATGAGCAGTTCTTC.

On this clonotype: Germline and junction disagree at one end, which may indicate a read error. The chain carries TRBV6-1 and TRBJ1-1; D perhaps matches TRBD1 (5 bases). The CDR3 is 11 residues long. Looked up from germline, CDR1 is MNHNS and CDR2 is SASEGT. The chain's CDR3 is CASSLGGEVFF. The CDR3 nucleotides are TGTGCCAGCAGCTTGGGGGGTGAAGTTTTCTTT.

This clonotype was seen a handful of times. The J gene is TRBJ2-3, the V gene TRBV27; no clear D. Germline V gives CDR1 MNHEY, CDR2 SMNVEV (reference sequence). V lost 0 bases, J lost 6 bases, and 10 bases lay in between. The CDR3 is made up of 14 amino acids. The CDR3 nucleotides are TGTGCCAGCAGTTTATCTGTCTTATCCGATACGCAGTATTTT. Translated: CASSLSVLSDTQYF.

The rearrangement joins TRBV20-1 to TRBJ2-5; 8 bases map to TRBD2. Germline V gives CDR1 DFQATT, CDR2 SNEGSKA (reference sequence). The CDR3 runs 13 residues. Unmatched junction bases numbered 7, after V lost 5 bases and J lost 5 bases. The CDR3 loop is CSAPTSVAETQYF. Written as DNA, the CDR3 is TGCAGTGCTCCGACTAGCGTCGCGGAGACCCAGTACTTC.

The chain combines TRBV28 with TRBJ1-6, with 9 bases that match TRBD1. The CDR3 is made up of 15 amino acids. Germline V CDR1 and CDR2: MDHEN, SYDVKM. Trimming cost V 6 bases and J 6 bases; bases outside gene matches: 6. CDR3 amino acids: CASSITGGGNSPLHF. The CDR3 region has the DNA TGTGCCAGCAGCATTACAGGGGGCGGTAATTCACCCCTCCACTTT.

This chain joins TRBV20-1 and TRBJ2-1; a possible D gene is TRBD2 (5 bases). The CDR3 length is 13 residues. Germline assignment: CDR1 DFQATT and CDR2 SNEGSKA (reference sequence). The V end lost 3 bases, the J end lost 6 bases, and 12 bases lay between the germline ends. CDR3 region: CSARKGAGNEQFF. CDR3 sequence (DNA): TGCAGTGCTAGGAAGGGAGCAGGCAATGAGCAGTTCTTC.

In its sample, this clonotype was seen a few times. The V gene is TRBV6-4, the J gene TRBJ2-3; weak D call: TRBD2 (6 bases). V dropped 6 bases and J dropped 4 bases, with 20 bases sitting between them. The CDR3 contains 16 residues. Germline-derived CDR1 and CDR2 are MRHNA and SNTAGT. In DNA, the CDR3 is TGTGCCAGCAGCCTCACCCCCGGGGGATTCCCAGATACGCAGTATTTT. Its protein is CASSLTPGGFPDTQYF.